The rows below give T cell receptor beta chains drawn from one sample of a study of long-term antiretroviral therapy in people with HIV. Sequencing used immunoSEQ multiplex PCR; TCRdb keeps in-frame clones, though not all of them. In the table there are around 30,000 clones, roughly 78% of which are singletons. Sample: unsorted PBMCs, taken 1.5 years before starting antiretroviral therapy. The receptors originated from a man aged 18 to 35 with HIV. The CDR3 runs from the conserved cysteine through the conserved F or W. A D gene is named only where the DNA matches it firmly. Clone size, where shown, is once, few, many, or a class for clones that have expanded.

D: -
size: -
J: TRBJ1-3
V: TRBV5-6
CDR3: CASSLAHPSGGNTIYF
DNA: TGTGCCAGCAGCTTGGCTCACCCGAGCGGCGGAAACACCATATATTTT

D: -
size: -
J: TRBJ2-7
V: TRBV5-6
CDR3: CASSWGRKYEQYF
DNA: TGTGCCAGCAGTTGGGGGAGAAAGTACGAGCAGTACTTC

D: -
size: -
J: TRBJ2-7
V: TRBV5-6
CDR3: CASSLVPSVDEQYF
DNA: TGTGCCAGCAGCTTGGTCCCTAGCGTGGACGAGCAGTACTTC

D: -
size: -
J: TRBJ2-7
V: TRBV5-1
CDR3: CASSLTGPYEQYF
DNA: TGCGCCAGCAGCTTGACAGGGCCCTACGAGCAGTACTTC

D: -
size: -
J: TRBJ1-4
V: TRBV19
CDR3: CASSTGGALEKLFF
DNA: TGTGCCAGTAGTACCGGGGGGGCGCTTGAAAAACTGTTTTTT

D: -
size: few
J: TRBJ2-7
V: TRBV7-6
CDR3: CASSLPGWRGNSYEQYF
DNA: TGTGCCAGCAGCTTGCCCGGGTGGCGGGGTAACTCCTACGAGCAGTACTTC

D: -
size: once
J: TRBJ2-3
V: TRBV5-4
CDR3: CASSLPPGTGSQYF
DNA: TGTGCCAGCAGCTTGCCTCCAGGGACGGGGTCGCAGTATTTT

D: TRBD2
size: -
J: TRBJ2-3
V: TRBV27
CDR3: CASSLSGGDTQYF
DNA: TGTGCCAGCAGTTTATCGGGGGGGGATACGCAGTATTTT

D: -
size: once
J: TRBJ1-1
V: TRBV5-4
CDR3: CASSSGSREGTEAFF
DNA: TGTGCCAGCAGCTCGGGGTCGAGGGAAGGTACTGAAGCTTTCTTT

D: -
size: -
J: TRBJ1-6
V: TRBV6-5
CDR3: CASSSPLGRDSPLHF
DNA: TGTGCCAGCAGCTCACCGCTCGGTCGGGATTCACCCCTCCACTTT

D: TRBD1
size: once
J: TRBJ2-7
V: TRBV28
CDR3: CASSPHGTGHYEQYF
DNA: TGTGCCAGCAGTCCTCACGGGACAGGGCACTACGAGCAGTACTTC

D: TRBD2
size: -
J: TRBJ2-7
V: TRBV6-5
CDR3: CASRFSGVTYEQYF
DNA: TGTGCCAGCAGATTTAGCGGGGTCACCTACGAGCAGTACTTC

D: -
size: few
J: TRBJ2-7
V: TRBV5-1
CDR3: CASSFQGSDEQYF
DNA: TGCGCCAGCAGCTTCCAGGGATCGGACGAGCAGTACTTC

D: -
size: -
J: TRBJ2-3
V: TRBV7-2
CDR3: CASSPLGRDSTFSTDTQYF
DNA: TGTGCCAGCAGCCCCCTAGGCCGAGACTCTACTTTTAGCACAGATACGCAGTATTTT

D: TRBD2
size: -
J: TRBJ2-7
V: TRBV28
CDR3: CASSLWAGVYEQYF
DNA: TGTGCCAGCAGTTTATGGGCGGGAGTCTACGAGCAGTACTTC

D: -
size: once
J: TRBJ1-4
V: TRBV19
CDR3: CASSMDSPRNYPKGLFF
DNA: TGTGCCAGTAGTATGGATTCCCCGAGGAACTACCCCAAGGGACTGTTTTTT

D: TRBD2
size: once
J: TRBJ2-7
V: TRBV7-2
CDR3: CASSIGLAYEQYF
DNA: TGTGCCAGCAGCATCGGACTAGCCTACGAGCAGTACTTC

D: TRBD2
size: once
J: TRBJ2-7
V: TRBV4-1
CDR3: CASSLGLAGYEQYF
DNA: TGCGCCAGCAGCCTTGGACTAGCGGGTTACGAGCAGTACTTC

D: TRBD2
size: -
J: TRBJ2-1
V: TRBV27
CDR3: CASSLRHPGGGDNEQFF
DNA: TGTGCCAGCAGTTTACGCCACCCCGGGGGGGGCGACAATGAGCAGTTCTTC

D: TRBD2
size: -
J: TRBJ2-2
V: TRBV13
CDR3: CASSTTLASANTGELFF
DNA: TGTGCCAGCAGCACGACACTAGCGTCCGCGAACACCGGGGAGCTGTTTTTT

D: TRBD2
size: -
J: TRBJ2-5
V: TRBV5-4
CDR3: CASSLMTSGGARETQYF
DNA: TGTGCCAGCAGCTTAATGACTAGCGGGGGGGCCCGGGAGACCCAGTACTTC

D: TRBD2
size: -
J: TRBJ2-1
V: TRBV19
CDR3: CASAQVAGRDEQFF
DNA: TGTGCCAGTGCCCAGGTAGCGGGAAGGGATGAGCAGTTCTTC

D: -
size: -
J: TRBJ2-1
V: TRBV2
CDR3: CASSEMMANEQFF
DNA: TGTGCCAGCAGTGAAATGATGGCCAATGAGCAGTTCTTC

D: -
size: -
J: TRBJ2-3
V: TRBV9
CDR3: CASSVGTDTQYF
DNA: TGTGCCAGCAGCGTAGGGACAGATACGCAGTATTTT

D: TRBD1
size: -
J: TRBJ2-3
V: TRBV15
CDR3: CATSRGTGPDTQYF
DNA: TGTGCCACCAGCAGAGGGACAGGGCCAGATACGCAGTATTTT

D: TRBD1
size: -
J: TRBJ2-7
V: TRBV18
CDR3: CASSPQDRGLSEQYF
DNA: TGTGCCAGCTCACCACAAGACAGGGGGCTTAGCGAGCAGTACTTC

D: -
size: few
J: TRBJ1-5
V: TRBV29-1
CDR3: CSVGDGRGNQPQHF
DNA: TGCAGCGTCGGGGACGGACGAGGCAATCAGCCCCAGCATTTT